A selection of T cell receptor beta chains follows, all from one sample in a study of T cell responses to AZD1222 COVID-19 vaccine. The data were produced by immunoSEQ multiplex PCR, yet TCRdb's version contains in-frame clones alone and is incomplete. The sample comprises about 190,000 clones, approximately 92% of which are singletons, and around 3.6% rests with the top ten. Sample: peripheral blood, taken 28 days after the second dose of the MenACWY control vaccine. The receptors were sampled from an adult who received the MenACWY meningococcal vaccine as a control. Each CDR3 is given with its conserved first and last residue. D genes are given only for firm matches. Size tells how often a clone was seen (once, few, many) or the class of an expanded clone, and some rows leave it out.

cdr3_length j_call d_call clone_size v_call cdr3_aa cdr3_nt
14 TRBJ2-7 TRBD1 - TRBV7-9 CASSSTGFSYEQYF TGTGCCAGCAGCTCGACAGGGTTCTCCTACGAGCAGTACTTC
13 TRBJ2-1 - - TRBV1 CTSSQAQGNEQFF TGCACCAGCAGCCAAGCTCAGGGAAATGAGCAGTTCTTC
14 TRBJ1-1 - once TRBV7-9 CASQGGVFEAEAFF TGTGCCAGCCAAGGGGGGGTGTTCGAGGCTGAAGCTTTCTTT
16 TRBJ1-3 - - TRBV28 CASSLLFSGSGNTIYF TGTGCCAGCAGTTTATTATTTTCGGGCTCTGGAAACACCATATATTTT
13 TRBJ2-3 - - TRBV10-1 CASSESPPDTQYF TGCGCCAGCAGTGAGTCGCCCCCAGATACGCAGTATTTT
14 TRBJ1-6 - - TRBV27 CASSPAAYNSPLHF TGTGCCAGCAGCCCAGCCGCATATAATTCACCCCTCCACTTT
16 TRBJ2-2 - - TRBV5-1 CASSLASSALGGELFF TGCGCCAGCAGCTTGGCTTCTAGCGCTCTCGGCGGGGAGCTGTTTTTT
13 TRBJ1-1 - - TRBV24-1 CATSDPAYTEAFF TGTGCCACCAGTGACCCGGCCTACACTGAAGCTTTCTTT
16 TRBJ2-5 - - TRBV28 CASSLKRTGSRETQYF TGTGCCAGCAGTTTAAAAAGAACAGGGAGTCGAGAGACCCAGTACTTC
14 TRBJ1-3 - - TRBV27 CASSAGSSGNTIYF TGTGCCAGCAGTGCCGGGAGCTCTGGAAACACCATATATTTT
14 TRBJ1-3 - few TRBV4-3 CASSQDSSRNTIYF TGCGCCAGCAGCCAAGACAGTAGCAGAAACACCATATATTTT
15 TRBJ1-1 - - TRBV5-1 CASSLRGELNTEAFF TGCGCCAGCAGCCTTCGGGGAGAATTGAACACTGAAGCTTTCTTT
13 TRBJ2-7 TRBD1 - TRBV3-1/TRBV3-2 CASSQQGAYEQYF TGTGCCAGCAGCCAGCAGGGGGCCTACGAGCAGTACTTC
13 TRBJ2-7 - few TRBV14 CASSRTERGEQYF TGTGCCAGCAGCCGGACGGAGAGGGGCGAGCAGTACTTC
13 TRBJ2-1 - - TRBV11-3 CASSFSGANEQFF TGTGCCAGCAGCTTTTCAGGGGCCAATGAGCAGTTCTTC
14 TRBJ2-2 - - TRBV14 CASSPWTVSGELFF TGTGCCAGCAGCCCATGGACCGTGTCCGGGGAGCTGTTTTTT
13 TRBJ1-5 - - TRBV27 CASNRGRNQPQHF TGTGCCAGTAATCGGGGGAGAAATCAGCCCCAGCATTTT
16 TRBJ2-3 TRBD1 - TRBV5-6 CASSLGDRVSTDTQYF TGTGCCAGCAGCTTGGGGGACAGAGTGTCCACAGATACGCAGTATTTT
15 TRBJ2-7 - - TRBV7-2 CASSLGSRITYEQYF TGTGCCAGCAGCTTGGGGTCGAGGATCACCTACGAGCAGTACTTC
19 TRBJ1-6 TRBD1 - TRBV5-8 CASSIARDSIFTYNSPLHF TGTGCCAGCAGCATCGCCCGGGACAGCATTTTTACCTATAATTCACCCCTCCACTTT
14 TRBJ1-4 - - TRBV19 CASSTTATNEKLFF TGTGCCAGTAGTACGACAGCTACTAATGAAAAACTGTTTTTT
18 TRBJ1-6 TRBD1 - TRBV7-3 CASSLRVGVGQLNSPLHF TGTGCCAGCAGCTTAAGGGTCGGAGTGGGACAGCTCAATTCACCCCTCCACTTT